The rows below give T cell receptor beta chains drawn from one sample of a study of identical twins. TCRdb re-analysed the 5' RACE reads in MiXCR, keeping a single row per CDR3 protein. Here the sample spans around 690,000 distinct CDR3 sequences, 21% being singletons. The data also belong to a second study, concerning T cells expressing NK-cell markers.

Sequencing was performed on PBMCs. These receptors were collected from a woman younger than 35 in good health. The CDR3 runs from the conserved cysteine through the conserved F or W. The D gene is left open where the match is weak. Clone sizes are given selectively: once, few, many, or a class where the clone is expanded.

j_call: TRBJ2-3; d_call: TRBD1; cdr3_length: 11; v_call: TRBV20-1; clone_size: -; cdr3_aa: CSAIQGDTQYF; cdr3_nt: TGCAGTGCTATACAGGGGGATACGCAGTATTTT
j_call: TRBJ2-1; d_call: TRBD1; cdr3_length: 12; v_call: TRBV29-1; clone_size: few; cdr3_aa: CSAGTGNNEQFF; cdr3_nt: TGCAGCGCCGGGACAGGGAACAATGAGCAGTTCTTC
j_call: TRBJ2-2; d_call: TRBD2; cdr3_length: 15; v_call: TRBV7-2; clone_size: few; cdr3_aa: CASSFTSGRAGELFF; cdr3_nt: TGTGCCAGCAGCTTTACTAGCGGGAGGGCCGGGGAGCTGTTTTTT
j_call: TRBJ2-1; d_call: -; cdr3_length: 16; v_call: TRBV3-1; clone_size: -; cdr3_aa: CASSQDRLEVYNEQFF; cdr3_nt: TGTGCCAGCAGCCAAGATCGACTAGAAGTCTATAATGAGCAGTTCTTC
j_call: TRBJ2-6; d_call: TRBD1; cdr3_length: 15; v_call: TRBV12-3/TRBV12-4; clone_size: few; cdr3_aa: CASRRDSSGANVLTF; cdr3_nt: TGTGCCAGCAGAAGGGACAGCTCTGGGGCCAACGTCCTGACTTTC
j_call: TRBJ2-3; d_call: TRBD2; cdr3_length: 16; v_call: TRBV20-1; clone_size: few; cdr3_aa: CSARGGTSGSTDTQYF; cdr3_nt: TGCAGTGCTAGAGGGGGGACTAGCGGGAGCACAGATACGCAGTATTTT
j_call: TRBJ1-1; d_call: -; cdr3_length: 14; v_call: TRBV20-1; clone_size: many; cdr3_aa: CSARPSGENTEAFF; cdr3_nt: TGCAGTGCTAGACCATCAGGGGAAAACACTGAAGCTTTCTTT
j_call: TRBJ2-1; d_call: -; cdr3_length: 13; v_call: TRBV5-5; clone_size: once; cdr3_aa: CASSHGVLREQFF; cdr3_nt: TGTGCCAGCAGCCATGGCGTCCTCCGGGAGCAGTTCTTC
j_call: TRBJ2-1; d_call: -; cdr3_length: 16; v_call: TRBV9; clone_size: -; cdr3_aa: CASSEGIRDGYNEQFF; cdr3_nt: TGTGCCAGCAGCGAGGGGATCCGGGACGGCTACAATGAGCAGTTCTTC
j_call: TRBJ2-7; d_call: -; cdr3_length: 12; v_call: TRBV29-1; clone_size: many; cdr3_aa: CSASDGIYEQYF; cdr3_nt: TGCAGCGCGTCGGACGGGATCTACGAGCAGTACTTC
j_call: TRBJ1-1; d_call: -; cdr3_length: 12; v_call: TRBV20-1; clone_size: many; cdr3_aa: CSARDGKALAFF; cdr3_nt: TGCAGTGCTAGAGATGGGAAGGCACTGGCTTTCTTT
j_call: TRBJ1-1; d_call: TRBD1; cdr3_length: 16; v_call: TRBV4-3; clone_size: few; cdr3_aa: CASSPLFTRGVAEAFF; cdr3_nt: TGCGCCAGCAGCCCCCTCTTCACCAGGGGGGTTGCTGAAGCTTTCTTT
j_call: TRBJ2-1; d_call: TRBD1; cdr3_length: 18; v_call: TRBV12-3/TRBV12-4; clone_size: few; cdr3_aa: CASSFLGDRDRGYNEQFF; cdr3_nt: TGTGCCAGCAGTTTCTTGGGGGACCGGGACAGGGGATACAATGAGCAGTTCTTC
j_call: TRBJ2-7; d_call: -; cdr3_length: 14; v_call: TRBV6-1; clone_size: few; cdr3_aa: CASGRLHKSYEQYF; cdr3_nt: TGTGCCAGCGGAAGACTACACAAGTCCTACGAGCAGTACTTC
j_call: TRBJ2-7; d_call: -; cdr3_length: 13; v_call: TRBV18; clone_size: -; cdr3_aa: CASSPPPHDEQYF; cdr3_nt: TGTGCCAGCTCACCACCGCCACATGACGAGCAGTACTTC
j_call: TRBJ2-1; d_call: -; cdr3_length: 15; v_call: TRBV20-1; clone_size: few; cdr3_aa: CSATSQGGSYNEQFF; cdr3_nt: TGCAGTGCTACAAGCCAGGGGGGATCTTACAATGAGCAGTTCTTC
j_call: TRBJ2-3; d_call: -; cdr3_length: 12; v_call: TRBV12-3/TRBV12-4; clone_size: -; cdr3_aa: CASSRIWDTQYF; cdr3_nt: TGTGCCAGCAGCCGAATCTGGGATACGCAGTATTTT
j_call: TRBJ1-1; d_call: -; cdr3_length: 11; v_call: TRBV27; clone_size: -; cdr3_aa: CASMGYTEAFF; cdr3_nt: TGTGCCAGCATGGGGTATACTGAAGCTTTCTTT
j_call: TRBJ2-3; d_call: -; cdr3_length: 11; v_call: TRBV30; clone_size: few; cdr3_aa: CAWGIVYTQYF; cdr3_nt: TGTGCCTGGGGGATAGTATATACGCAGTATTTT
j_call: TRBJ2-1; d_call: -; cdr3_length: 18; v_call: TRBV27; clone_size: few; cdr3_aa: CASRGPLRGRADNNEQFF; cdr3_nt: TGTGCCAGCAGGGGGCCCCTGAGGGGTCGGGCAGACAACAATGAGCAGTTCTTC
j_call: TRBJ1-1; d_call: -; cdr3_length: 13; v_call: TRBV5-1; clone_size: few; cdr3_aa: CASSLGTSTEAFF; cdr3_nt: TGCGCCAGCAGCTTGGGGACCAGCACTGAAGCTTTCTTT
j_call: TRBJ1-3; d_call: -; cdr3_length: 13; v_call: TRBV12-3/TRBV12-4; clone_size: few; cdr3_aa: CASFYSSGNTIYF; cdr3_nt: TGTGCCAGCTTTTACTCGTCTGGAAACACCATATATTTT
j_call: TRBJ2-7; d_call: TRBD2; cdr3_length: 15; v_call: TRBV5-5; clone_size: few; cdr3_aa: CASSEGLARYYEQYF; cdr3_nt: TGTGCCAGCAGCGAGGGACTAGCGAGATACTACGAGCAGTACTTC
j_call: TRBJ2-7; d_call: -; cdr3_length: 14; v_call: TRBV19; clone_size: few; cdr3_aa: CASSSGWNSYEQYF; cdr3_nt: TGTGCCAGTAGCTCAGGGTGGAACTCCTACGAGCAGTACTTC
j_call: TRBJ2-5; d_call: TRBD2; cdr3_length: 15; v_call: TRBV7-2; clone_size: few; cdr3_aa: CASSSGLAGQETQYF; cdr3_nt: TGTGCCAGCAGCTCAGGACTAGCGGGGCAAGAGACCCAGTACTTC
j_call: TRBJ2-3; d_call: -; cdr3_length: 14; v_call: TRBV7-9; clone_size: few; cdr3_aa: CASRLNRDPDTQYF; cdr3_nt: TGTGCCAGCAGATTAAACCGGGACCCAGATACGCAGTATTTT
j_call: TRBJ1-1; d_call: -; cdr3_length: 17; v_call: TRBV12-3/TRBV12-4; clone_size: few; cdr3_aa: CASSLGPRVGLNTEAFF; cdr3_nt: TGTGCCAGCAGTTTGGGACCGAGGGTGGGATTGAACACTGAAGCTTTCTTT